This T cell receptor (beta chain) was identified in a study of human T cells and chemical hapten exposure. The V end was cut by 6 bases, the J end by 2 bases, with 8 bases between. The CDR3 spans 13 residues. Germline V gene lookup returns CDR1 MNHNY and CDR2 SVGAGI (reference sequence). This clonotype was detected ten times or more. TCRdb called the RACE reads again in MiXCR, with one record for every CDR3 protein. The sample lists over 75,000 distinct CDR3 sequences, about a tenth occurring once. Time point: patch test 3, about 24 weeks after DPC sensitization. Treatment defined: therapeutic diphenylcyclopropenone sensitization with weekly scalp DPC.

The chain is built from TRBV6-6 and TRBJ2-1, with D uncertain. This TCR came from a woman aged 30 to 39 with alopecia areata. Some clones in this sample may be carry-over from other donors' samples. The source material was whole blood, sampled in connection with sensitization to the hapten diphenylcyclopropenone (DPC). CDR3 nucleotide sequence: TGTGCCAGCAGGGAGAGCGCCTACAATGAGCAGTTCTTC. Its protein is CASRESAYNEQFF.